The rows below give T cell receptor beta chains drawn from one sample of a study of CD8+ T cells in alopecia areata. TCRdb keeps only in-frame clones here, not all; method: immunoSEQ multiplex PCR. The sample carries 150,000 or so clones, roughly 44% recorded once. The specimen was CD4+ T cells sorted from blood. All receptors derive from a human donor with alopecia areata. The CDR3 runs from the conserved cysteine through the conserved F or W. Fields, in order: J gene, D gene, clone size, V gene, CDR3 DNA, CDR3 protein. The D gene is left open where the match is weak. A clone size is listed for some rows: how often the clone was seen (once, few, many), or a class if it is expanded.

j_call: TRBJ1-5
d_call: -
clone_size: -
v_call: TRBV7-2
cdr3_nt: TGTGCCAGCAGCTTAGCCGTAGGGAACCAGCCCCAGCATTTT
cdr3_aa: CASSLAVGNQPQHF

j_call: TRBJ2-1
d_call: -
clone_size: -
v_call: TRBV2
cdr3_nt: TGTGCCAGCATAGGAAGGCTGCTTAACAATGAGCAGTTCTTC
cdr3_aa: CASIGRLLNNEQFF

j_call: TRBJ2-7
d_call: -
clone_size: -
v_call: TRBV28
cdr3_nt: TGTGCCAGCAGTTCGCACTACGAGCAGTACTTC
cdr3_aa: CASSSHYEQYF

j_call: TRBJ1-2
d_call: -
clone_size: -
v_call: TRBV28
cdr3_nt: TGTGCCAGCAGTTCGATCGGCTACACCTTC
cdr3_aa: CASSSIGYTF

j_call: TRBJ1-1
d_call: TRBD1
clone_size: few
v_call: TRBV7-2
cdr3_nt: TGTGCCAGCAGCTCAAGGGACAGGGTGTTCGGTGAAGCTTTCTTT
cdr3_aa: CASSSRDRVFGEAFF

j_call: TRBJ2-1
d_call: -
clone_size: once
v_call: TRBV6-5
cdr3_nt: TGTGCCAGCAGTTACTCGGGGATCAGCAATGAGCAGTTCTTC
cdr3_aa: CASSYSGISNEQFF

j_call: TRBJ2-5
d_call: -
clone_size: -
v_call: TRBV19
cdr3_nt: TGTGCCAGTAGTCCCCTGCCGGCGGAGACCCAGTACTTC
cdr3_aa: CASSPLPAETQYF

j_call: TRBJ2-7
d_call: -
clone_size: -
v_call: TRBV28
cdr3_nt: TGTGCCAGCAAGGCAGGGGGGTTGGACGAGCAGTACTTC
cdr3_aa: CASKAGGLDEQYF

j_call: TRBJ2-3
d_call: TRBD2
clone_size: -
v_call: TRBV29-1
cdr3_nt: TGCAGCGCCACGGGAGGGGCGGGAGGGCCAGATACGCAGTATTTT
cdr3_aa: CSATGGAGGPDTQYF

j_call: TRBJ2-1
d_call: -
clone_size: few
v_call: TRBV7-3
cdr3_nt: TGTGCCAGCAGTCCAGAGAAGGGACCCTACAATGAGCAGTTCTTC
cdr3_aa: CASSPEKGPYNEQFF

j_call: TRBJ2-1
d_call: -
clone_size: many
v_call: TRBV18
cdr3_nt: TGTGCCAGCTCACCATCGTCGAGGGGGTTCAGCCCGAAGAGCGCGTTCTTC
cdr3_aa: CASSPSSRGFSPKSAFF

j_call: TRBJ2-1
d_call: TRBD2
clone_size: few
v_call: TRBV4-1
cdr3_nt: TGCGCCAGCAGCCTGGGCCCGGGGGGAGAGGCTGTTGAGCAGTTCTTC
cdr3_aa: CASSLGPGGEAVEQFF

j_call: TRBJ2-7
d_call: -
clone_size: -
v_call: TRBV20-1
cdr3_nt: TGCAGTGCTAGAGATGGGGAGCAGTACTTC
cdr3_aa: CSARDGEQYF

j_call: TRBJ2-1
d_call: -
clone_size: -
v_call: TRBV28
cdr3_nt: TGTGCCAGCAGCAGCAGGGGAGGTGAGCAGTTCTTC
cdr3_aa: CASSSRGGEQFF

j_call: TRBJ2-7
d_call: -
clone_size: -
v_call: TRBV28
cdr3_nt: TGTGCCAGCATTTCTTCCCCTAGGCGGGGCGAGCAGTACTTC
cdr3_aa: CASISSPRRGEQYF

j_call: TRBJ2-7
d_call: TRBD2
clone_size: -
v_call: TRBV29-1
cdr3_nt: TGCAGCGTGACCGGGACTAGCGGATATTCCTACGAGCAGTACTTC
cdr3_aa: CSVTGTSGYSYEQYF

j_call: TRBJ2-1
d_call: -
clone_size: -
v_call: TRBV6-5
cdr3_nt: TGTGCCAGCAGCCTCACCGGGACACACAATGAGCAGTTCTTC
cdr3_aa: CASSLTGTHNEQFF

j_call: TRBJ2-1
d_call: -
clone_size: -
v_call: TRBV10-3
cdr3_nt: TGTGCCATCAGTGAGTCTGGTGGGTTTTACAATGAGCAGTTCTTC
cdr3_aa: CAISESGGFYNEQFF

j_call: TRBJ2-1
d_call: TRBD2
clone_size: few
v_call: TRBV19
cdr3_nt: TGTGCCAGTCGGCTAGCGGGAGTTAATGAGCAGTTCTTC
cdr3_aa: CASRLAGVNEQFF

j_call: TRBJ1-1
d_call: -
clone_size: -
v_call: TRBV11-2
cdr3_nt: TGTGCCAGCAGCTTAACGCCCACTGAAGCTTTCTTT
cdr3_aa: CASSLTPTEAFF

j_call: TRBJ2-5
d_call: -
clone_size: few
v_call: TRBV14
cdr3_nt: TGTGCCAGCAGCCAAGATCCGTCGGCCCCCTCGGGGACCCAGTACTTC
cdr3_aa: CASSQDPSAPSGTQYF

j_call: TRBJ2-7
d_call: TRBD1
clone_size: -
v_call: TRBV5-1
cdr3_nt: TGCGCCAGCAGCCAAGGGACAGGGGGCGCCTACGAGCAGTACTTC
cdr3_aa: CASSQGTGGAYEQYF

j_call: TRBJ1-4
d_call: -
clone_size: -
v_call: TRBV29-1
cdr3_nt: TGCAGCGTGGCCCAAGTCGGGGATCCTAATGAAAAACTGTTTTTT
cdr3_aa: CSVAQVGDPNEKLFF

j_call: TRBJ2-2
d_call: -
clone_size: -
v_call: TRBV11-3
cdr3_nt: TGTGCCAGCCAGTCCTCCAGGGTTGGCGGGGAGCTGTTTTTT
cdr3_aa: CASQSSRVGGELFF

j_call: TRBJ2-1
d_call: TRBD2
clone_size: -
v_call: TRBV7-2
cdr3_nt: TGTGCCAGCAGCTTGAGCGGGAGATCAAGGGGGGAGTTCTTC
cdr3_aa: CASSLSGRSRGEFF

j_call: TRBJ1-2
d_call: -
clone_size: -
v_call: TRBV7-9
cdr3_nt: TGTGCCAGCAGCTTAGTCCCCGGCAGGAGCTATGGCTACACCTTC
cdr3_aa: CASSLVPGRSYGYTF

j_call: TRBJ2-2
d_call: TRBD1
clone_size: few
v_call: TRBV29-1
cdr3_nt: TGCAGCGTGAGGACAGGGGTGGACACCGGGGAGCTGTTTTTT
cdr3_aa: CSVRTGVDTGELFF

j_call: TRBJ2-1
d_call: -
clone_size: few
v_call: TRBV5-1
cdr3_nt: TGCGCCAGCAGCTTGGTGGCTGACAATGAGCAGTTCTTC
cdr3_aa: CASSLVADNEQFF

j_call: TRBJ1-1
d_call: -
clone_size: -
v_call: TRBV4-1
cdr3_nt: TGCGCCAGCAGCCAAGATTCTTCTGGAGCTGAAGCTTTCTTT
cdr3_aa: CASSQDSSGAEAFF

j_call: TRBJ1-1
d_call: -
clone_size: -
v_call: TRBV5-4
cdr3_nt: TGTGCCAGCAGCTTGGGGGGACACAGGAACACTGAAGCTTTCTTT
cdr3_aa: CASSLGGHRNTEAFF

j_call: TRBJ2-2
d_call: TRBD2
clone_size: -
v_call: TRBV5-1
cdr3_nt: TGCGCCAGCAGCTTCGAACTAGCGTACACCGGGGAGCTGTTTTTT
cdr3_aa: CASSFELAYTGELFF

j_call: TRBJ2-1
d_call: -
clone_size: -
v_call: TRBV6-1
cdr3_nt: TGTGCCAGCAGTGGCGTCGGGGTGGTAGGTGAGCAGTTCTTC
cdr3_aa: CASSGVGVVGEQFF

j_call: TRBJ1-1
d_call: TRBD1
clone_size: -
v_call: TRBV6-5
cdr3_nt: TGTGCCAGCAGGAAAGGACAGGGGGGAACTGAAGCTTTCTTT
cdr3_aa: CASRKGQGGTEAFF

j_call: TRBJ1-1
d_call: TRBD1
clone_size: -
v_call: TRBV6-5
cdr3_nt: TGTGCCAGCAAAAAGTGGGACAGGGGTGAAGCTTTCTTT
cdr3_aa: CASKKWDRGEAFF

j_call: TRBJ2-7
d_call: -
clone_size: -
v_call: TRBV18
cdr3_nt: TGTGCCAGCTCACCCTCTTTCTACGAGCAGTACTTC
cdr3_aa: CASSPSFYEQYF

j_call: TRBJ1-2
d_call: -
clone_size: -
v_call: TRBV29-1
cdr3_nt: TGCAGCGTTTTGGGGGAGGGAGGCTACACCTTC
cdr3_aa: CSVLGEGGYTF

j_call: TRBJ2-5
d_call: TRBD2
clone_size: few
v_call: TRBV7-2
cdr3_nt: TGTGCCAGCAGCTTAAATAGCGGGTCGGAGACCCAGTACTTC
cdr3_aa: CASSLNSGSETQYF

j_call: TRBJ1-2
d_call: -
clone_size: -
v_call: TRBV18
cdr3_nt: TGTGCCAGCTCACCTTCCCTGGACTATGGCTACACCTTC
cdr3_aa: CASSPSLDYGYTF

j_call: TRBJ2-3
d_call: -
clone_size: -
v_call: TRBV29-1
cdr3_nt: TGCAGCGTTGAAAACACTCTGCGGAATACGCAGTATTTT
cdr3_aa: CSVENTLRNTQYF

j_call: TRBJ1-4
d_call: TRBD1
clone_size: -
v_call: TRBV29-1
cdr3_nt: TGCAGCGTGGCCAGGGGGACGGGTGAAAAACTGTTTTTT
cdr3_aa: CSVARGTGEKLFF

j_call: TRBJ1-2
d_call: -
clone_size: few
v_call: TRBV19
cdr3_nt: TGTGCCAGTAGTATCTCCTTCCGGGGGCTCGGCTATGGCTACACCTTC
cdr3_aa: CASSISFRGLGYGYTF

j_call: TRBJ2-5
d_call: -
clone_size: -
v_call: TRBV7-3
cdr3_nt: TGTGCCAGCAGCTTAACGTCCGGGGGTGAGACCCAGTACTTC
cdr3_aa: CASSLTSGGETQYF

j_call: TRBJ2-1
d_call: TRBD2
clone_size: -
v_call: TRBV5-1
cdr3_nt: TGCGCCAGCAGCTTTTTAGCGGGAGCAATCACCGACAATGAGCAGTTCTTC
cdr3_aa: CASSFLAGAITDNEQFF

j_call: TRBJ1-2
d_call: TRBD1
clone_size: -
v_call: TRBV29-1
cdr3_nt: TGCAGCGTTGAAGCTAGGACAGGGAGGAACTATGGCTACACCTTC
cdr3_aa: CSVEARTGRNYGYTF

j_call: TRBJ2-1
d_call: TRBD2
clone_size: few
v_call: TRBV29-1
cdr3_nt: TGCAGCGCCAGCGGGAGATCCTACAATGAGCAGTTCTTC
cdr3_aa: CSASGRSYNEQFF

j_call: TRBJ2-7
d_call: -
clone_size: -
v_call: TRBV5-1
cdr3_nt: TGCGCCAGCAGCTTGGTCCGGCAGACCAGAGATATTTACGAGCAGTACTTC
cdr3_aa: CASSLVRQTRDIYEQYF

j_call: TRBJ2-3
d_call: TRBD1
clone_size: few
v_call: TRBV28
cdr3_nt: TGTGCCAGCATACGCGGGGACAGGGGCATAGATACGCAGTATTTT
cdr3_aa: CASIRGDRGIDTQYF

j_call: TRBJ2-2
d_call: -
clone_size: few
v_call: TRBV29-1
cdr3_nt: TGCAGCGTTGTCAGTAAGAGGGAGCTGTTTTTT
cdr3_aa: CSVVSKRELFF

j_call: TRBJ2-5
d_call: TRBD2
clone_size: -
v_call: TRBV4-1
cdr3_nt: TGCGCCAGCAGCCAAGTCGGGCTAGCGGGAGCCGAGACCCAGTACTTC
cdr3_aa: CASSQVGLAGAETQYF

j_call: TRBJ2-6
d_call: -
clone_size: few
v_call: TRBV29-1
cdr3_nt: TGCAGCGTTGGGAAAGTCTCTGGGGCCAACGTCCTGACTTTC
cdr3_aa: CSVGKVSGANVLTF

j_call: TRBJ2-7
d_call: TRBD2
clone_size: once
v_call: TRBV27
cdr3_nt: TGTGCCAGCAGTTTATACGGGACTAGCGGCGGCGAGCAGTACTTC
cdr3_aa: CASSLYGTSGGEQYF

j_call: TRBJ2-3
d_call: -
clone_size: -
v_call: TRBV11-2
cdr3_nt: TGTGCCAGCAGCTTACCCACCCGGGGTACGCAGTATTTT
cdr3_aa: CASSLPTRGTQYF

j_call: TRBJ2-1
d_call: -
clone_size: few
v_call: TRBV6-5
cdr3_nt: TGTGCCACGAGGGCTGGGACCATTGGACGTGAGCAGTTCTTC
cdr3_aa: CATRAGTIGREQFF

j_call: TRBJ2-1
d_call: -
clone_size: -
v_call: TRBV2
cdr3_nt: TGTGCCAGCAGATATAATGAGCAGTTCTTC
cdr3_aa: CASRYNEQFF

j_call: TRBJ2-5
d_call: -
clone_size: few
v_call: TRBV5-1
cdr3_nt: TGCGCCAGCAGCTTGGGCAGTCATAAAGAGACCCAGTACTTC
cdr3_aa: CASSLGSHKETQYF

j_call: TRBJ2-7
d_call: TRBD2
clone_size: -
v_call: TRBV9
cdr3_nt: TGTGCCAGCAGCCGGACTAGCGGGTACGAGCAGTACTTC
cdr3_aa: CASSRTSGYEQYF

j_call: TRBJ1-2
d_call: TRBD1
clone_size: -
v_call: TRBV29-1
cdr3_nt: TGCAGCGTTGAAGGTGGACAGGGTTTGTATGGCTACACCTTC
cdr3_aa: CSVEGGQGLYGYTF